The 21 T cell receptor beta chains reported below all come from one sample, sequenced in a study of blood T cell repertoires in COVID-19. Some clones are missing from TCRdb's copy, which holds only in-frame ones; the method was immunoSEQ multiplex PCR. The repertoire includes some 200,000 clones, more than 70% of them detected once, and roughly 2.5% sits in the top ten. The specimen sequenced was peripheral blood. These receptors were collected from a man aged 35 to 55 with active or convalescent COVID-19.

This chain uses TRBV6-5 with TRBJ1-2, with 9 bases lining up with TRBD1. Germline V lookup: CDR1 MNHEY, CDR2 SVGAGI. V trimming: 4 bases; J trimming: 7 bases; junction bases outside the gene matches: 4. The CDR3 spans 13 residues. This chain's CDR3 is CASSSTGGSGYTF. The CDR3 nucleotides are TGTGCCAGCAGTTCGACAGGGGGTAGTGGCTACACCTTC.

This rearrangement joins TRBV7-2 to TRBJ2-7; a weak D match, TRBD1 (6 bases). The CDR3 extends over 14 amino acids. V lost 1 base and J 4 bases, leaving 11 bases between the germline ends. Germline V gene lookup returns CDR1 SGHTA and CDR2 FQGNSA. CDR3 DNA sequence: TGTGCCAGCAGCTTAGACAGGGCTGCATACGAGCAGTACTTC. Translation gives CASSLDRAAYEQYF.

This chain links TRBV5-4 with TRBJ2-5, with 12 positions matching TRBD2. The length of the CDR3 is 15 residues. Germline V gene sequence: CDR1 SGHNT, CDR2 YYREEE (reference sequence). Trimming removed 3 bases from V and 2 bases from J; junction bases left unmatched: 2. The CDR3 sequence: CASSWTSGAQETQYF. CDR3 sequence (DNA): TGTGCCAGCAGCTGGACTAGCGGGGCGCAAGAGACCCAGTACTTC.

The V and J genes are TRBV7-3 and TRBJ2-1, with 16 bases aligning to TRBD2. This CDR3 is built from 20 residues. The V segment lost 5 bases and the J segment 0 bases; nucleotides outside the gene matches: 10. From germline, CDR1 is SGHTA and CDR2 FQGTGA. The CDR3 reads CASSNVPGLAGGSSYNEQFF. DNA for the CDR3: TGTGCCAGCAGCAATGTCCCGGGACTAGCGGGGGGGAGCTCCTACAATGAGCAGTTCTTC.

J is TRBJ2-7 and V is TRBV7-2; possible D gene TRBD2, 6 bases. The germline V gene has CDR1 SGHTA and CDR2 FQGNSA. The length of the CDR3 is 15 residues. The V end lost 5 bases, the J end lost 1 base, and 15 bases lay between the germline ends. CDR3 sequence: CASSPDAGQSYEQYF. The CDR3, as DNA: TGTGCCAGCAGCCCCGACGCGGGGCAGTCCTACGAGCAGTACTTC.

The chain couples TRBV15 to TRBJ2-7; possibly TRBD1 for D (6 bases). The V end lost 1 base, the J end lost 3 bases, and 10 bases lay between the germline ends. CDR1 and CDR2 (germline): LNHNV, YYDKDF (reference sequence). This CDR3 has 14 residues. This CDR3 reads CATSRVLTGYEQYF. The CDR3 coding sequence is TGTGCCACCAGCAGAGTTTTGACAGGCTACGAGCAGTACTTC.

V gene TRBV6-1 combines with J gene TRBJ1-4, with 7 bases lining up with TRBD1. CDR1 is MNHNS, CDR2 SASEGT, per germline. Trimming at V came to 3 bases and at J to 5 bases, leaving 6 bases not matched to a gene. CDR3 size: 15 residues. The DNA of the CDR3 is TGTGCCAGCAGTGAGCGCCCAGGGGGGAATGAAAAACTGTTTTTT. Amino acids: CASSERPGGNEKLFF.

This chain links TRBV9 with TRBJ1-5; D ambiguous. From germline, CDR1 is SGDLS and CDR2 YYNGEE. The CDR3 covers 15 residues. The germline V and J ends were trimmed by 0 bases and 5 bases, with 12 bases remaining between them. The CDR3 coding sequence is TGTGCCAGCAGCGTAGCAGGTACTTTGCATCAGCCCCAGCATTTT. Translated: CASSVAGTLHQPQHF.

The chain carries TRBV5-6 and TRBJ2-3, with 11 bases fitting TRBD1. The ends lost 3 bases at V and 5 bases at J; junction bases unmatched: 8. Germline values: CDR1 SGHDT, CDR2 YYEEEE. The CDR3 totals 16 residues. The DNA of the CDR3 is TGTGCCAGCAGCTCCCGGGACAGGGGGTCCAAAGATACGCAGTATTTT. It translates to CASSSRDRGSKDTQYF.

V is TRBV5-6 and J is TRBJ2-7, with D perhaps matching TRBD1 (5 bases). CDR1 and CDR2 (germline): SGHDT, YYEEEE. Trimming stripped 4 bases from V and 3 bases from J, with 8 bases between. This CDR3 is 12 amino acids long. The CDR3 nucleotides are TGTGCCAGCAGCATCGACAGCTACGAGCAGTACTTC. Protein: CASSIDSYEQYF.

This sequence joins TRBV9 and TRBJ2-7; no firm D call. The CDR3 covers 14 residues. The ends were cut back, 3 bases at V and 2 bases at J, with 12 bases in the middle. CDR1 and CDR2 from the germline V gene are SGDLS and YYNGEE. CDR3 in amino acids: CASSETAAPYEQYF. The CDR3 DNA reads TGTGCCAGCAGCGAGACGGCGGCCCCCTACGAGCAGTACTTC.

On this clone itself: The junction and the germline gene differ at one end; a read error may be behind it. The rearrangement joins TRBV7-7 to TRBJ2-2, with 12 nucleotides matching TRBD2. From germline, CDR1 is SSHAT and CDR2 FNYEAQ (reference sequence). The CDR3 has 16 residues. CDR3 loop: CASSSPSGGGPGELFF. The CDR3 DNA reads TGTGCTAGCAGCTCCCCTAGCGGGGGGGGTCCCGGGGAGCTGTTTTTT.

The V call is TRBV29-1, the J call TRBJ1-5, with D possibly being TRBD1 (6 bases). Trimming removed 7 bases from V and 6 bases from J, with 16 bases in between. Germline loops: CDR1 SQVTM, CDR2 ANQGSEA. There are 13 residues in the CDR3. CDR3 bases: TGCAGCGCGCTACAGGGTAAGGGTCAGCCCCAGCATTTT. It specifies CSALQGKGQPQHF.

The gene calls are TRBV10-3 and TRBJ1-2; TRBD1 might be the D (5 bases). This CDR3 region has 13 residues. The germline V gene has CDR1 ENHRY and CDR2 SYGVKD. V was pared by 3 bases and J by 3 bases, with 8 bases between. For the CDR3, the DNA is TGTGCCATCAGTGATAAAGGGGACTATGGCTACACCTTC. The encoded protein is CAISDKGDYGYTF.

The gene calls are TRBV5-1 and TRBJ1-1, with D unclear. This CDR3 comprises 14 residues. Per the germline V gene, CDR1 is SGHRS and CDR2 is YFSETQ. Between the trimmed V and J ends, which lost 1 base and 2 bases, there was a span of 9 bases. This chain's CDR3 is CASSLTAPNTEAFF. The DNA for the CDR3 is TGCGCCAGCAGCTTGACAGCACCAAACACTGAAGCTTTCTTT.

A few counts support this clone. This chain connects TRBV29-1 to TRBJ1-2; D unresolved. The CDR3 has 12 amino acids. Trimming removed 4 bases from V and 8 bases from J, with 14 bases in between. CDR1 is SQVTM and CDR2 is ANQGSEA in the germline V gene. For the CDR3, the DNA is TGCAGCGTTGGGGTACCGGCGGGGGGCTACACCTTC. Encoded protein: CSVGVPAGGYTF.

This chain joins TRBV5-6 and TRBJ2-1, with a tentative D call TRBD1 (5 bases). Germline V gene sequence: CDR1 SGHDT, CDR2 YYEEEE. V shed 3 bases and J shed 6 bases, with 22 bases lying between them. The CDR3 totals 17 residues. The CDR3 nucleotides are TGTGCCAGCAGCTATTGGATGAGACAAGACAGAGCCAATGAGCAGTTCTTC. It is translated as CASSYWMRQDRANEQFF.

The chain uses TRBV12-3 or TRBV12-4 and TRBJ1-1; 8 bases agree with TRBD1. The length of the CDR3 is 13 residues. V was clipped by 6 bases and J by 11 bases; unmatched bases: 11. The DNA of the CDR3 is TGTGCCAGCAGCATTGGACAGGGTTTTGGTGCTTTCTTT. Translating gives CASSIGQGFGAFF.

V gene TRBV3-1 (or the pseudogene TRBV3-2) combines with J gene TRBJ2-3; 7 positions match TRBD2. CDR1 LGHDT and CDR2 YNNKEL come from the germline V gene (reference sequence). The V segment lost 1 base and the J segment 3 bases; nucleotides outside the gene matches: 13. This CDR3 comprises 18 residues. In nucleotides, the CDR3 is TGTGCCAGCAGCCAAGGATTCCCGCGGGGGATCTTAACAGATACGCAGTATTTT. Amino acids: CASSQGFPRGILTDTQYF.

This chain links TRBV11-2 with TRBJ1-5; weak D call: TRBD1 (5 bases). This CDR3 region has 12 residues. The ends were cut back, 5 bases at V and 5 bases at J, with 7 bases in the middle. The germline gives CDR1 SGHAT, CDR2 FQNNGV. CDR3 DNA sequence: TGTGCCAGCAGCCCGGGGGATCAGCCCCAGCATTTT. Translation: CASSPGDQPQHF.

CDR3 DNA: TGTGCCAGCAGAAAACAGGGGTGGCGGGAAAAACTGTTTTTT. Its translation is CASRKQGWREKLFF. This chain links TRBV6-6 with TRBJ1-4; 7 bases map to TRBD1. CDR3 size: 14 residues. The germline V gene has CDR1 MNHNY and CDR2 SVGAGI (reference sequence). V trimming: 6 bases; J trimming: 8 bases; junction bases outside the gene matches: 9.